This T cell receptor beta chain was obtained from a study of T cells after yellow fever vaccination. This clonotype was picked up a small number of times. 5'RACE template switching produced TCR cDNA carrying a universal primer site and UMIs. MiXCR, applied by TCRdb to the 5' RACE reads, yields one record per CDR3 protein. In the table there are tens of thousands of distinct CDR3 sequences, 5% to 8.5% of which are singletons. The CDR3 covers 13 residues. Germline loops: CDR1 SEHNR, CDR2 FQNEAQ (reference sequence). V gave up 7 bases and J gave up 2 bases; unmatched junction bases: 3. This receptor was obtained from a man between 18 and 29 years old who received the YFV17D yellow fever vaccine. This sample comprised CD8+ T cells not binding an NS4B(214-222) dextramer, sorted from PBMCs, obtained roughly seven weeks after the first yellow fever vaccination. The chain couples TRBV7-9 to TRBJ1-2; TRBD1 matches at 8 bases. In DNA form, the CDR3 reads TGTGCCAGCACCCCAGGGGGCAACTATGGCTACACCTTC. Translated, it gives CASTPGGNYGYTF. The full variable domain, rest sourced from reference TRBV7-9 and TRBJ1-2, is DTGVSQNPRHKITKRGQNVTFRCDPISEHNRLYWYRQTLGQGPEFLTYFQNEAQLEKSRLLSDRFSAERPKGSFSTLEIQRTEQGDSAMYLCASTPGGNYGYTFGSGTRLTVV.